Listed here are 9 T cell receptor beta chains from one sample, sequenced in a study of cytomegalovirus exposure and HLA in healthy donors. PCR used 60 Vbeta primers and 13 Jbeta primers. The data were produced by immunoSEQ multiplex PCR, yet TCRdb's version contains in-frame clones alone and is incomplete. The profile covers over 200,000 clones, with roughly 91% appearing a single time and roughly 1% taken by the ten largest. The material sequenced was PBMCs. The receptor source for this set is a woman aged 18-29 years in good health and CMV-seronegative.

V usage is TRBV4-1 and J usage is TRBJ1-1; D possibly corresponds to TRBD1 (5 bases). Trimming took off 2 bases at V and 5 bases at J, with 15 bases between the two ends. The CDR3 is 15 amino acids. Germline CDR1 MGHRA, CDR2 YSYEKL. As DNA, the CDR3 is TGCGCCAGCAGCCAAACGAGAGACAGTTCGACTGAAGCTTTCTTT. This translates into CASSQTRDSSTEAFF.

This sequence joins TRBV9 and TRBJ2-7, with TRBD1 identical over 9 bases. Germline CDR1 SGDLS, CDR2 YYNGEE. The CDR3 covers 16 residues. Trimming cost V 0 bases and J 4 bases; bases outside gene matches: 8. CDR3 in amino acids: CASSVGGTGGLYEQYF. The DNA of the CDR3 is TGTGCCAGCAGCGTAGGAGGAACAGGGGGCTTGTACGAGCAGTACTTC.

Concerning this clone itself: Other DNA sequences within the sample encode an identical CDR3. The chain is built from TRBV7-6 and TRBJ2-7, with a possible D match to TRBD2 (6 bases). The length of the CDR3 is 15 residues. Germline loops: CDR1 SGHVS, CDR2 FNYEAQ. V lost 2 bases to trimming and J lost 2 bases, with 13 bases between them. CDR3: CASSLLAGNTYEQYF. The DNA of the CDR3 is TGTGCCAGCAGCTTATTGGCGGGAAACACCTACGAGCAGTACTTC.

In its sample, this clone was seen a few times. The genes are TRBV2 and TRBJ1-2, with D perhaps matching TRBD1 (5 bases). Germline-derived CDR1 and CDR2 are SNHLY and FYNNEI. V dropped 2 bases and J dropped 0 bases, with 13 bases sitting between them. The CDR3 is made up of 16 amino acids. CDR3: CASSETQDPTNYGYTF. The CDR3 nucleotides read TGTGCCAGCAGTGAAACACAGGACCCTACTAACTATGGCTACACCTTC.

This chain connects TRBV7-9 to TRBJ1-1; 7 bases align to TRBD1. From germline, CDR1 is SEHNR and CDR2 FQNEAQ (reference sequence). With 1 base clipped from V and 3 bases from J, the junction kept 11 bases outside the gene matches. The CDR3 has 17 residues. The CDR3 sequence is CASSLGPRLTGDTEAFF. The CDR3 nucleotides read TGTGCCAGCAGCTTAGGTCCCAGACTTACAGGGGACACTGAAGCTTTCTTT.

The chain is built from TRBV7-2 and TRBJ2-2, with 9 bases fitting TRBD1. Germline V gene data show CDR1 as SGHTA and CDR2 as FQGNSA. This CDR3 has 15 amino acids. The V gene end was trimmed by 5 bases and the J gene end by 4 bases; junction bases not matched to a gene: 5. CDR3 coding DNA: TGTGCCAGCAGCAAACAGGGGGCGAGCACCGGGGAGCTGTTTTTT. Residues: CASSKQGASTGELFF.

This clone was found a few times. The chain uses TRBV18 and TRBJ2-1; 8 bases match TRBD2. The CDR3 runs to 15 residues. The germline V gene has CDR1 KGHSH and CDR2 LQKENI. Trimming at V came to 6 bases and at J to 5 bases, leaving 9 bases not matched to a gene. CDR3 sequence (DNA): TGTGCCAGCTCGCTACGCACTAGCGGAGACAATGAGCAGTTCTTC. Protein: CASSLRTSGDNEQFF.

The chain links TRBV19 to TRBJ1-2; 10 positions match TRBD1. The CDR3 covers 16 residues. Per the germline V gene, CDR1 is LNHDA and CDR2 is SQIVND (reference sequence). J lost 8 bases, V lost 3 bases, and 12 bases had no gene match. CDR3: CASSMGDRGLSKGYTF. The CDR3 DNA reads TGTGCCAGTAGTATGGGGGACAGGGGCCTATCTAAAGGCTACACCTTC.

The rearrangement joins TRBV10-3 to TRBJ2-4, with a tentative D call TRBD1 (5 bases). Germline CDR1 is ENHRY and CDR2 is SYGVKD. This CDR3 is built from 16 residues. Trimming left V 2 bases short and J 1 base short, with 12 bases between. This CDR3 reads CAISETQESAKNIQYF. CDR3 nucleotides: TGTGCCATCAGTGAGACACAGGAGAGTGCCAAAAACATTCAGTACTTC.